The clone carrying this TCR beta chain was detected only a few times. Seattle participants joined during active infection and were tracked over time. The record originates from a study of blood T cell repertoires in COVID-19. Study-level background: Material from acute and convalescent COVID-19 was sourced from the United States, Italy and Spain.

Clones were read by immunoSEQ multiplex PCR, and TCRdb kept only the in-frame ones, dropping some. The sample has 100,000 to 150,000 clones, approximately 85% seen once. The CDR3 spans 14 residues. Trimming cost V 6 bases and J 4 bases, with 16 bases left between them. The germline V gene encodes CDR1 MNHEY and CDR2 SVGEGT. Sequenced: peripheral blood. The V and J genes are TRBV6-2 or TRBV6-3 and TRBJ2-7; D may be TRBD1 or TRBD2 (6 bases each). The origin of this receptor is a woman at least 80 years old with COVID-19, enrolled during active disease. CDR3 region: CASSRGGGTYEQYF. CDR3 nucleotides: TGTGCCAGCAGCAGGGGCGGCGGGACGTACGAGCAGTACTTC.